The subject of this entry is one T cell receptor beta chain. In germline, CDR1 is SGHDT, CDR2 YYEEEE. CDR3 length: 15 residues. V shed 4 bases and J 5 bases; nucleotides not matched to a gene: 9. In the PCR, 60 Vbeta and 13 Jbeta primers were used. The method was immunoSEQ multiplex PCR; TCRdb's version includes in-frame clones alone and lacks a portion of them. Of under 90,000 clones in the sample, more than 70% were seen once. The data derive from a study of cytomegalovirus exposure and HLA in healthy donors. The sample was PBMCs. This TCR came from a man aged 35 to 55 in good health and CMV-seronegative. This chain connects TRBV5-6 to TRBJ1-3; 7 bases fit TRBD1. The CDR3 DNA is TGTGCCAGCAGCCTAGGAGGGACAGCGCGAAACACCATATATTTT. Protein sequence: CASSLGGTARNTIYF.